Below, 14 T cell receptor beta chains from the same sample are listed, as sequenced in a study of control samples from healthy donors and cancer patients. Measured with immunoSEQ multiplex PCR; TCRdb has only the in-frame clones, and not every one. In the table there are some 120,000 clones, 85% to 95% of which are singletons. The sequenced material came from PBMCs. Receptor source: a man aged 50 to 60 with head and neck cancer.

CDR3 nucleotide sequence: TGTGCCAGCAGGGAGCGGGGGGGCTTCTACGAGCAGTACTTC. Encoded protein: CASRERGGFYEQYF. V is TRBV2 and J is TRBJ2-7; 10 positions match TRBD2. Trimming took 6 bases from V and 3 from J; bases not matched to a gene: 5. The germline V gene has CDR1 SNHLY and CDR2 FYNNEI. The CDR3 is 14 residues long.

This clone was observed a single time. The chain recombines TRBV18 with TRBJ2-7; D is uncertain. V was shortened by 3 bases and J by 4 bases, with 10 bases between the two germline ends. CDR1 and CDR2 from the germline V gene are KGHSH and LQKENI. The CDR3 covers 13 residues. The CDR3 sequence: CASSPGTEYEQYF. For the CDR3, the DNA is TGTGCCAGCTCACCGGGAACCGAATACGAGCAGTACTTC.

The chain employs TRBV5-4 and TRBJ2-5, with 10 bases lining up with TRBD2. Trimming at V came to 4 bases and at J to 1 base, leaving 4 bases not matched to a gene. The CDR3 totals 15 residues. Germline-derived CDR1 and CDR2 are SGHNT and YYREEE (reference sequence). The CDR3 protein is CASSPGTSAQETQYF. DNA for the CDR3: TGTGCCAGCAGCCCCGGGACTAGCGCCCAAGAGACCCAGTACTTC.

The rearrangement links TRBV18 to TRBJ1-1; D is unclear. Germline V CDR1 and CDR2: KGHSH, LQKENI. Trimming shortened V by 3 bases and J by 0 bases, and 5 bases separated the two germline ends. The CDR3 has 13 amino acids. The CDR3 sequence: CASSPGLNTEAFF. The CDR3 coding sequence is TGTGCCAGCTCACCGGGGTTGAACACTGAAGCTTTCTTT. The complete variable domain, with remaining parts taken from reference TRBV18 and TRBJ1-1, reads NAGVMQNPRHLVRRRGQEARLRCSPMKGHSHVYWYRQLPEEGLKFMVYLQKENIIDESGMPKERFSAEFPKEGPSILRIQQVVRGDSAAYFCASSPGLNTEAFFGQGTRLTVV.

J is TRBJ1-5 and V is TRBV30; tentative D call: TRBD1 (6 bases). CDR1 is GTSNPN and CDR2 is SVGIG in the germline V gene (reference sequence). V was cut by 0 bases and J by 3 bases, with 18 bases left in between. The CDR3 loop spans 17 amino acids. CDR3 amino acids: CAWSVRGRGGNNQPQHF. CDR3 sequence (DNA): TGTGCCTGGAGTGTACGGGGGAGGGGGGGGAACAATCAGCCCCAGCATTTT.

This chain joins TRBV7-2 and TRBJ2-5; no clear D. The V gene's germline CDR1 is SGHTA and CDR2 FQGNSA. The length of the CDR3 is 12 residues. V was trimmed by 5 bases and J by 4 bases, leaving 8 bases between them. CDR3: CASSPRVETQYF. CDR3 DNA sequence: TGTGCCAGCAGCCCCAGAGTAGAGACCCAGTACTTC.

This clone was detected only once. The chain couples TRBV6-5 to TRBJ2-5; TRBD2 aligns across 14 bases. The J segment lost 5 bases and the V segment lost 5 bases, leaving 1 base of the junction unmatched. Per the germline V gene, CDR1 is MNHEY and CDR2 is SVGAGI. The CDR3 is 14 residues long. The CDR3 DNA reads TGTGCCAGCAGTCGACTAGCGGGAGGGGAGACCCAGTACTTC. It is translated as CASSRLAGGETQYF.

V is TRBV7-2 and J is TRBJ2-6; D is uncertain. The V gene lost 2 bases and the J gene lost 0 bases, with 11 bases spanning the gap. The CDR3 is made up of 17 amino acids. Germline V gives CDR1 SGHTA, CDR2 FQGNSA. The CDR3 bases are TGTGCCAGCAGCTTAATAGGAGTTTACTCTGGGGCCAACGTCCTGACTTTC. It yields the protein CASSLIGVYSGANVLTF.

The chain has TRBV7-9 and TRBJ2-7, with 8 positions matching TRBD1. J was trimmed by 0 bases and V by 5 bases; bases with no gene match: 6. The germline gives CDR1 SEHNR, CDR2 FQNEAQ (reference sequence). The CDR3 is 15 amino acids. CDR3 in amino acids: CASSPRQGPSYEQYF. The CDR3 DNA reads as TGTGCCAGCAGCCCCCGACAGGGGCCCTCCTACGAGCAGTACTTC.

This chain links TRBV4-1 with TRBJ2-7; D call uncertain. Trimming stripped 1 base from V and 0 bases from J, with 16 bases between. The length of the CDR3 is 17 residues. Germline CDR1 and CDR2: MGHRA and YSYEKL. CDR3 nucleotides: TGCGCCAGCAGCCAAGGGTCGTTTACTCGCGGCTCCTACGAGCAGTACTTC. Protein: CASSQGSFTRGSYEQYF.

This chain connects TRBV9 to TRBJ1-6; tentative D call: TRBD1 (6 bases). Germline values: CDR1 SGDLS, CDR2 YYNGEE. V was trimmed by 5 bases and J by 7 bases, leaving 13 bases between them. This CDR3 contains 14 residues. The CDR3 region has the DNA TGTGCCAGCAGTCTCCAGGGGACCAATTCACCCCTCCACTTT. Translating gives CASSLQGTNSPLHF.

The chain joins TRBV15 to TRBJ2-3; no clear D. V lost 5 bases and J 2 bases, leaving 8 bases between the germline ends. The CDR3 runs to 13 residues. Per the germline V gene, CDR1 is LNHNV and CDR2 is YYDKDF (reference sequence). The chain's CDR3 is CATSRPDTDTQYF. CDR3 sequence (DNA): TGTGCCACCAGCCGTCCTGACACAGATACGCAGTATTTT.

CDR3 loop: CASSPDITGELFF. The CDR3, as DNA: TGTGCCAGCTCGCCTGATATAACCGGGGAGCTGTTTTTT. The gene calls are TRBV18 and TRBJ2-2; D is unresolved. The germline V and J ends were trimmed by 6 bases and 5 bases, with 10 bases remaining between them. Germline CDR1 KGHSH, CDR2 LQKENI. The CDR3 length is 13 residues.

J is TRBJ1-6 and V is TRBV6-2 or TRBV6-3; 9 nucleotides match TRBD1. The CDR3 has 15 residues. J lost 9 bases, V lost 2 bases, and 5 bases had no gene match. CDR1 is MNHEY, CDR2 SVGEGT, per germline. Here the CDR3 reads CASSYVGQGRSPLHF. The DNA for the CDR3 is TGTGCCAGCAGTTACGTGGGACAGGGACGTTCACCCCTCCACTTT.